The 23 T cell receptor beta chains reported below all come from one sample, sequenced in a study of T cell responses to AZD1222 COVID-19 vaccine. Clones were sequenced by immunoSEQ multiplex PCR, and TCRdb holds only the in-frame ones, with some missing. The table has 60,000 to 80,000 clones, around three quarters seen once. The sequencing used peripheral blood, collected 28 days after the second AZD1222 dose. These receptors all come from an adult who received the AZD1222 COVID-19 vaccine.

The chain joins TRBV2 to TRBJ1-6, with D unresolved. The CDR3 contains 15 residues. The V and J ends lost 7 bases and 7 bases respectively, with 17 bases between them. CDR1 SNHLY and CDR2 FYNNEI come from the germline V gene. The CDR3 here is CASTPAVVGNSPLHF. As DNA, the CDR3 is TGTGCCAGCACCCCGGCTGTGGTAGGCAATTCACCCCTCCACTTT.

This chain uses TRBV19 with TRBJ2-7; 8 bases are shared with TRBD1. CDR1 is LNHDA and CDR2 is SQIVND in the germline V gene (reference sequence). V lost 5 bases to trimming and J lost 6 bases; unmatched junction nucleotides: 15. CDR3 length: 16 amino acids. The CDR3 DNA reads TGTGCCAGTAGTTCCATCCCAGGGGGCCTTTTAAGCGAGCAGTACTTC. Its translation is CASSSIPGGLLSEQYF.

The chain employs TRBV27 and TRBJ1-1; TRBD1 matches 8 bases. This CDR3 is built from 14 residues. The trim removed 3 bases at V and 5 bases at J, leaving 5 bases unmatched. Germline V CDR1 and CDR2: MNHEY, SMNVEV (reference sequence). This CDR3 reads CASSFARGRTEAFF. The CDR3 bases are TGTGCCAGCAGTTTCGCCAGGGGGCGGACTGAAGCTTTCTTT.

In this sample, this clone turned up once. The genes are TRBV6-5 and TRBJ2-1; 11 bases map to TRBD2. V lost 6 bases and J lost 6; bases outside the gene matches: 4. This CDR3 contains 14 residues. CDR1 is MNHEY and CDR2 is SVGAGI in the germline V gene. CDR3 DNA: TGTGCCAGCAGCCGTGGGACTAGCGGCAATGAGCAGTTCTTC. Translating gives CASSRGTSGNEQFF.

This clone has just a few counts. V is TRBV6-1 and J is TRBJ2-7, with a possible D match to TRBD2 (6 bases). This CDR3 region has 15 residues. V dropped 3 bases and J dropped 3 bases, with 15 bases sitting between them. Germline CDR1 is MNHNS and CDR2 is SASEGT. CDR3 in amino acids: CASSDAGGAVYEQYF. The CDR3 nucleotides read TGTGCCAGCAGTGACGCAGGAGGGGCTGTCTACGAGCAGTACTTC.

The chain links TRBV18 to TRBJ1-2; D gene unclear. Per the germline V gene, CDR1 is KGHSH and CDR2 is LQKENI. The CDR3 length is 15 residues. The V end lost 2 bases, the J end lost 0 bases, and 10 bases lay between the germline ends. CDR3 residues: CASSPGAVPNYGYTF. CDR3 nucleotide sequence: TGTGCCAGCTCACCAGGAGCAGTCCCTAACTATGGCTACACCTTC.

This chain uses TRBV2 with TRBJ1-5; D uncertain. The CDR3 spans 15 residues. The germline gives CDR1 SNHLY, CDR2 FYNNEI. V gave up 2 bases and J gave up 3 bases, with 11 bases separating them. In DNA, the CDR3 is TGTGCCAGCAGTGAATTAGGACGGAACAATCAGCCCCAGCATTTT. Protein sequence: CASSELGRNNQPQHF.

This clone was detected only a few times. The chain employs TRBV28 and TRBJ2-7; possibly TRBD1 for D (6 bases). The CDR3 has 13 amino acids. V was pared by 4 bases and J by 3 bases, with 10 bases between. CDR1 and CDR2 from the germline V gene are MDHEN and SYDVKM. The CDR3 region has the DNA TGTGCCAGCAGTTCTGGGGGCCACTACGAGCAGTACTTC. Translating gives CASSSGGHYEQYF.

The genes are TRBV27 and TRBJ1-1; weak D call: TRBD1 (5 bases). Between the trimmed V and J ends, which lost 0 bases and 3 bases, there was a span of 11 bases. The CDR3 totals 15 residues. Germline V gives CDR1 MNHEY, CDR2 SMNVEV (reference sequence). The CDR3 nucleotides read TGTGCCAGCAGTTTATCCCCTTGGGGGGACACTGAAGCTTTCTTT. This sequence encodes CASSLSPWGDTEAFF.

The CDR3 spells CASSPNSPANFDEQYF. The DNA for the CDR3 is TGTGCCAGCTCACCTAACTCACCGGCGAATTTTGACGAGCAGTACTTC. The chain uses TRBV18 and TRBJ2-7, with D hard to call. Germline V lookup: CDR1 KGHSH, CDR2 LQKENI. The V end was cut by 3 bases, the J end by 5 bases, with 20 bases between. This CDR3 comprises 16 residues.

The J gene is TRBJ1-1, the V gene TRBV7-2, with a weak D call TRBD1 (6 bases). There are 14 residues in the CDR3. Trimming shortened V by 5 bases and J by 0 bases, and 10 bases separated the two germline ends. Germline V gene data show CDR1 as SGHTA and CDR2 as FQGNSA. For the CDR3, the DNA is TGTGCCAGCAGCCCGGGGGACATGAACACTGAAGCTTTCTTT. As protein: CASSPGDMNTEAFF.

The V call is TRBV5-4, the J call TRBJ1-4; perhaps TRBD1 as D (5 bases). Germline CDR1 reads SGHNT; CDR2 reads YYREEE (reference sequence). V lost 4 bases to trimming and J lost 7 bases, with 23 bases between them. The CDR3 loop spans 17 amino acids. CDR3: CASSRGGGGASSEKLFF. The CDR3 region has the DNA TGTGCCAGCAGCCGTGGAGGTGGGGGAGCCAGTAGTGAAAAACTGTTTTTT.

The rearrangement links TRBV7-3 to TRBJ1-3; D gene unclear. The germline V gene has CDR1 SGHTA and CDR2 FQGTGA. This CDR3 spans 13 amino acids. V was shortened by 3 bases and J by 2 bases, with 5 bases between the two germline ends. The CDR3 DNA follows: TGTGCCAGCAGCTTTGGTACTGGAAACACCATATATTTT. Amino acids: CASSFGTGNTIYF.

This rearrangement joins TRBV27 to TRBJ2-1; 11 nucleotides align to TRBD2. Trimming at V came to 7 bases and at J to 4 bases, leaving 9 bases not matched to a gene. CDR1 and CDR2 (germline): MNHEY, SMNVEV (reference sequence). The CDR3 loop spans 16 amino acids. DNA for the CDR3: TGTGCCAGCACCCCATCCGGGACTAGCGGATACAATGAGCAGTTCTTC. This gives the protein CASTPSGTSGYNEQFF.

This chain connects TRBV21-1 to TRBJ2-3; the table's D call, TRBD2, was not checked against the DNA. TRBV21-1 is a pseudogene. This CDR3 region has 15 residues. This CDR3 is CASSPGLAGTDTQYF. The CDR3 DNA sequence: TGTGCCAGCAGCCCTGGACTAGCGGGCACAGATACGCAGTATTTT.

This clone occurred a few times. This sequence joins TRBV10-1 and TRBJ2-7; D could derive from TRBD1 or TRBD2 (5 bases each). Germline-derived CDR1 and CDR2 are WNHNN and SYGVQD (reference sequence). The CDR3 runs to 13 residues. The V and J ends lost 0 bases and 6 bases respectively, with 9 bases between them. For the CDR3, the DNA is TGCGCCAGCAGTGAGTCGGGGGTCGGCGAGCAGTACTTC. It is translated as CASSESGVGEQYF.

The chain has TRBV25-1 and TRBJ2-5, with TRBD2 matching 12 bases. The V gene end was trimmed by 2 bases and the J gene end by 4 bases; junction bases not matched to a gene: 5. The germline V gene has CDR1 MGHDK and CDR2 SYGVNS. The CDR3 length is 16 residues. CDR3 coding DNA: TGTGCCAGCAGTGAACTTCTAGCGGGGGGGTTAGAGACCCAGTACTTC. It codes for CASSELLAGGLETQYF.

The CDR3 bases are TGCAGTGCTAGTCGCCCCGGGCCTCAGCCCCAGCATTTT. Translation: CSASRPGPQPQHF. The chain joins TRBV20-1 to TRBJ1-5; D not certain. V was shortened by 3 bases and J by 6 bases, with 12 bases between the two germline ends. The CDR3 spans 13 residues. Germline CDR1 and CDR2: DFQATT and SNEGSKA (reference sequence).

The rearrangement uses TRBV29-1 and TRBJ1-4; 7 bases map to TRBD1. The CDR3 has 13 residues. V gave up 7 bases and J gave up 7 bases; unmatched junction bases: 9. The V gene's germline CDR1 is SQVTM and CDR2 ANQGSEA. CDR3 coding DNA: TGCAGCGCCCTTGCGGGACAGTCTGAAAAACTGTTTTTT. Its translation is CSALAGQSEKLFF.

This CDR3 is CASSPPSGKGNEQFF. For the CDR3, the DNA is TGTGCCAGCAGTCCCCCCAGTGGAAAGGGGAATGAGCAGTTCTTC. The V gene is TRBV28, the J gene TRBJ2-1; tentatively, D is TRBD1 (5 bases). This CDR3 has 15 amino acids. Germline V gene lookup returns CDR1 MDHEN and CDR2 SYDVKM. Trimming stripped 5 bases from V and 7 bases from J, with 18 bases between.

The J gene is TRBJ2-5, the V gene TRBV7-9, with 9 bases matching TRBD1. Per the germline V gene, CDR1 is SEHNR and CDR2 is FQNEAQ (reference sequence). CDR3 length: 15 residues. Trimming cost V 4 bases and J 3 bases; bases outside gene matches: 6. CDR3: CASSSPTGGEETQYF. The CDR3, as DNA: TGTGCCAGCAGCTCCCCGACAGGGGGAGAAGAGACCCAGTACTTC.

V and J are TRBV28 and TRBJ2-1; D may be TRBD1 (5 bases). Germline-derived CDR1 and CDR2 are MDHEN and SYDVKM. The V gene lost 2 bases and the J gene lost 0 bases, with 11 bases spanning the gap. The CDR3 extends over 16 amino acids. The CDR3: CASSLQGQPSYNEQFF. The CDR3 DNA is TGTGCCAGCAGTTTACAGGGTCAACCCTCCTACAATGAGCAGTTCTTC. Full variable domain (remainder filled in from reference TRBV28 and TRBJ2-1): DVKVTQSSRYLVKRTGEKVFLECVQDMDHENMFWYRQDPGLGLRLIYFSYDVKMKEKGDIPEGYSVSREKKERFSLILESASTNQTSMYLCASSLQGQPSYNEQFFGPGTRLTVL.

V gene TRBV2 combines with J gene TRBJ2-5; no clear D gene. The CDR3 consists of 11 residues. With 4 bases removed from V and 2 bases from J, the gap between germline ends came to 2 bases. Germline V gene data show CDR1 as SNHLY and CDR2 as FYNNEI. The CDR3 region is CASSGQETQYF. The CDR3 nucleotides are TGTGCCAGCAGTGGACAAGAGACCCAGTACTTC.